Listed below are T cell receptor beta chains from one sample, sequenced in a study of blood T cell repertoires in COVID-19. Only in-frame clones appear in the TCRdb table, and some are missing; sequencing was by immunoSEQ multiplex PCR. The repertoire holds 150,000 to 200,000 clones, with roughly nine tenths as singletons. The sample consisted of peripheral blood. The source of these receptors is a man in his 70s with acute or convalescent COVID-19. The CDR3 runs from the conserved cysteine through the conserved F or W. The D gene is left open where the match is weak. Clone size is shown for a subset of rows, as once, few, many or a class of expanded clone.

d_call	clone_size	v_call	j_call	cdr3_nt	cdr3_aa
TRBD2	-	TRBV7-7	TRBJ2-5	TGTGCCAGCAGCAGTAGCGGGGGTGGGGAGACCCAGTACTTC	CASSSSGGGETQYF
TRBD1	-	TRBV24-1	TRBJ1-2	TGTGCCACCAGCACGGGACAGGGGACGGGTGGCTACACCTTC	CATSTGQGTGGYTF
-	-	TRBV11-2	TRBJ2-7	TGTGCCAGCAGCTTAGGCGTACTCTCCTACGAGCAGTACTTC	CASSLGVLSYEQYF
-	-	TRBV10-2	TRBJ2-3	TGCGCCAGCAGTGAGTCCGTTGACGGGGTAGATACGCAGTATTTT	CASSESVDGVDTQYF
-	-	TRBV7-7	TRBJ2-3	TGTGCTAGCAGCTTAAATTCCGGGGATACGCAGTATTTT	CASSLNSGDTQYF
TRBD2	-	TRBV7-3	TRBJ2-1	TGTGCCAGCAGCCCGGGGACTAGCGGATACAATGAGCAGTTCTTC	CASSPGTSGYNEQFF
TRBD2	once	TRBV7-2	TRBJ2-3	TGTGCCAGCAGCTTCACGGGAGGGAGCGGCACAGATACGCAGTATTTT	CASSFTGGSGTDTQYF
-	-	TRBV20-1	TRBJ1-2	TGCAGTGCTAGTAGAGCAGGCCTTGATGGCTACACCTTC	CSASRAGLDGYTF
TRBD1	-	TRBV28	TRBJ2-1	TGTGCCAGCAGCTCGCAGGGGGAAGAGCAGTTCTTC	CASSSQGEEQFF
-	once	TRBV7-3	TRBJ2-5	TGTGCCAGCAGCTCAGGGGCACAAGAGACCCAGTACTTC	CASSSGAQETQYF
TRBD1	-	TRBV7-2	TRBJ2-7	TGTGCCAGCAGCAGGACAGGGATAGACTACGAGCAGTACTTC	CASSRTGIDYEQYF
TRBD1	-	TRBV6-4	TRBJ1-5	TGTGCCAGCAGTGACGGGACAGGGGGAAATCAGCCCCAGCATTTT	CASSDGTGGNQPQHF
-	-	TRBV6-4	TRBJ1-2	TGTGCCAGCAGATACGGTACCGAGGGCGGCTACACCTTC	CASRYGTEGGYTF
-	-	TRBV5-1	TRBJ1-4	TGCGCCAGCAGCGGGGGACGGGGGGCCCTTAATGAAAAACTGTTTTTT	CASSGGRGALNEKLFF
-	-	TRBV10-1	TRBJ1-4	TGCGCCAGCAGTGTGTCTTTGCAGGGCCAGAAACTGTTTTTT	CASSVSLQGQKLFF
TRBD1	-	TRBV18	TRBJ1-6	TGTGCCAGCTCACCCGCATCTGCAGGGGGAAATTCACCCCTCCACTTT	CASSPASAGGNSPLHF
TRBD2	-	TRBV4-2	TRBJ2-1	TGTGCCAGCAGCCAACAGGGACTATCGTACAATGAGCAGTTCTTC	CASSQQGLSYNEQFF
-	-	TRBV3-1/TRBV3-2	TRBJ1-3	TGTGCCAGCTCGAAGCCAAGATCATGTAGCTCTGGAAACACCATATATTTT	CASSKPRSCSSGNTIYF
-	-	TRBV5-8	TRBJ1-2	TGTGCCAGCAGCCTAATTTCTTTTGATGGCTACACCTTC	CASSLISFDGYTF
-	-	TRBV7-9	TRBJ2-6	TGTGCCAGCATTTCTGTCTCTGGGGCCAACGTCCTGACTTTC	CASISVSGANVLTF